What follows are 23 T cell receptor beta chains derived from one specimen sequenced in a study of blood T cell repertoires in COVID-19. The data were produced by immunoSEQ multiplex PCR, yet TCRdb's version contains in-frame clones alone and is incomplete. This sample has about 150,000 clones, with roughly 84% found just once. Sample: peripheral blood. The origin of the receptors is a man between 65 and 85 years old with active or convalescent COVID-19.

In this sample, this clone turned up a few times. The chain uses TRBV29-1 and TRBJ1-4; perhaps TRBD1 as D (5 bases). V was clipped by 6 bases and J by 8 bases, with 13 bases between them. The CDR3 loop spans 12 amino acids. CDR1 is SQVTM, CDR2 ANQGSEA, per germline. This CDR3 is CSVGGLGEKLFF. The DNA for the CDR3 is TGCAGCGTGGGGGGTTTAGGGGAAAAACTGTTTTTT.

The CDR3 sequence is CASSLRGTSSTDTQYF. CDR3 DNA sequence: TGTGCCAGCAGCTTACGCGGGACTAGCAGCACAGATACGCAGTATTTT. This chain uses TRBV7-2 with TRBJ2-3; 9 bases fit TRBD2. CDR1 SGHTA and CDR2 FQGNSA come from the germline V gene. The CDR3 is 16 amino acids. V was clipped by 2 bases and J by 0 bases; unmatched bases: 3. The full variable domain, its missing parts supplied by reference TRBV7-2 and TRBJ2-3, is GAGVSQSPSNKVTEKGKDVELRCDPISGHTALYWYRQSLGQGLEFLIYFQGNSAPDKSGLPSDRFSAERTGGSVSTLTIQRTQQEDSAVYLCASSLRGTSSTDTQYFGPGTRLTVL.

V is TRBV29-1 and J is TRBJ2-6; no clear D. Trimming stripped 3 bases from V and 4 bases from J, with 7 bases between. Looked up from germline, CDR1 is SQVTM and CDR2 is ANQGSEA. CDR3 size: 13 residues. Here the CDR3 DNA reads TGCAGCGTTGACAGATTAGGGGCCAACGTCCTGACTTTC. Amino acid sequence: CSVDRLGANVLTF.

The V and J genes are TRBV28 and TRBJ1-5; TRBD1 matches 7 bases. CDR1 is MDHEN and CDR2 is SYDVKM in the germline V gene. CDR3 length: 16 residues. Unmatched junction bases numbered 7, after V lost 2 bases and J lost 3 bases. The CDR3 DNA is TGTGCCAGCAGTTTAAAGGGACAGATCTTCAATCAGCCCCAGCATTTT. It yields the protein CASSLKGQIFNQPQHF.

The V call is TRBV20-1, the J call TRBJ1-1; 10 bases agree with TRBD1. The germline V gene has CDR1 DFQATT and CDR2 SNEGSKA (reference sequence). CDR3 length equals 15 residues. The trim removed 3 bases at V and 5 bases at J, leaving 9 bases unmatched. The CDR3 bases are TGCAGTGCTAGTGTTAGACAGGGGGCTTGGACTGAAGCTTTCTTT. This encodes CSASVRQGAWTEAFF.

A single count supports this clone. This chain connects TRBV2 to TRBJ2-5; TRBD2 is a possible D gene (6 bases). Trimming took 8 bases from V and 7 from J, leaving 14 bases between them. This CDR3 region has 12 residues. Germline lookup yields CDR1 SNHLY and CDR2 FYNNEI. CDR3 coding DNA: TGTGCCAGCTGGAGGGACCCGGCGACCCAGTACTTC. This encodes CASWRDPATQYF.

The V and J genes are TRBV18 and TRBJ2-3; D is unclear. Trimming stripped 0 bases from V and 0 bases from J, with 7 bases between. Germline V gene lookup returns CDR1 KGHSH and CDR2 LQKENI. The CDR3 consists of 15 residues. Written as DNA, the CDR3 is TGTGCCAGCTCACCACCTTCCCCTAGCACAGATACGCAGTATTTT. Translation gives CASSPPSPSTDTQYF. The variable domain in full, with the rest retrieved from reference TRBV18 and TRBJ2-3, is NAGVMQNPRHLVRRRGQEARLRCSPMKGHSHVYWYRQLPEEGLKFMVYLQKENIIDESGMPKERFSAEFPKEGPSILRIQQVVRGDSAAYFCASSPPSPSTDTQYFGPGTRLTVL.

The CDR3 protein is CASTYREGAAEQYF. CDR3 DNA: TGTGCCAGCACCTACCGGGAGGGGGCGGCCGAGCAGTACTTC. The chain employs TRBV6-6 and TRBJ2-7; D is possibly TRBD2 (8 bases). Germline loops: CDR1 MNHNY, CDR2 SVGAGI (reference sequence). V dropped 7 bases and J dropped 6 bases, with 19 bases sitting between them. This CDR3 spans 14 amino acids.

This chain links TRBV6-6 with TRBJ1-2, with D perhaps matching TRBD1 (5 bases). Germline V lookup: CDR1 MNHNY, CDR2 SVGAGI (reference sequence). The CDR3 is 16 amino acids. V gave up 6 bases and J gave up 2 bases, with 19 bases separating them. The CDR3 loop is CASRERQTLTNYGYTF. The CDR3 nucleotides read TGTGCCAGCAGAGAGAGACAGACCCTAACCAACTATGGCTACACCTTC.

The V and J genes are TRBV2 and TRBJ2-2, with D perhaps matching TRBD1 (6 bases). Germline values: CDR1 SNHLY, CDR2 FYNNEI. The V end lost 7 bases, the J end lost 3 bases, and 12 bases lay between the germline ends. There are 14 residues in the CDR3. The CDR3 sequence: CASTPDSYTGELFF. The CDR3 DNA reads TGTGCCAGCACTCCGGACAGTTACACCGGGGAGCTGTTTTTT.

CDR3 amino acids: CSARDWAEQFF. CDR3 sequence (DNA): TGCAGTGCTAGAGATTGGGCTGAGCAGTTCTTC. The V and J genes are TRBV20-1 and TRBJ2-1; no clear D gene. CDR1 DFQATT and CDR2 SNEGSKA come from the germline V gene (reference sequence). This CDR3 is 11 amino acids long. Trimming shortened V by 0 bases and J by 9 bases, and 6 bases separated the two germline ends.

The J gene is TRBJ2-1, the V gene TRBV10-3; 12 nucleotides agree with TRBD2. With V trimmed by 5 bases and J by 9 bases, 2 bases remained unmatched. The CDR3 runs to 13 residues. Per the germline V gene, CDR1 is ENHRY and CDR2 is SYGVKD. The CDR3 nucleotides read TGTGCCATCAGTCCGGGACTAGCGGGTGAGCAGTTCTTC. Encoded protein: CAISPGLAGEQFF.

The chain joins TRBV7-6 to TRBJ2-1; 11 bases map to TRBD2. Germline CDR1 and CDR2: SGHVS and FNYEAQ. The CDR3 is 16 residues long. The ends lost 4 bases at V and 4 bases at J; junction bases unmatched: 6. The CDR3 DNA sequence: TGTGCCAGCAGCTCATTAGCGGGAGGGCGATACAATGAGCAGTTCTTC. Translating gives CASSSLAGGRYNEQFF.

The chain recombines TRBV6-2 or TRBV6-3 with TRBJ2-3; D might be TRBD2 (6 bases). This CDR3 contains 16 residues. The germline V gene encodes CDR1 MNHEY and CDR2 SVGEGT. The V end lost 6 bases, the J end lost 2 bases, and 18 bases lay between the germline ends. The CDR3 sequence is CASSRGLHPNTDTQYF. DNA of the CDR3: TGTGCCAGCAGCCGGGGACTCCATCCCAACACAGATACGCAGTATTTT.

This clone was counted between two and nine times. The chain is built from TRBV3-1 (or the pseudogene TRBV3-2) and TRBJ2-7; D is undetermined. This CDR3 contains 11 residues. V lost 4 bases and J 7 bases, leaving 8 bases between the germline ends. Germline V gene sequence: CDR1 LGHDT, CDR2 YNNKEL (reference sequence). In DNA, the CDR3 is TGTGCCAGCAGCCGGAGCCAAGAGCAGTACTTC. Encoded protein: CASSRSQEQYF.

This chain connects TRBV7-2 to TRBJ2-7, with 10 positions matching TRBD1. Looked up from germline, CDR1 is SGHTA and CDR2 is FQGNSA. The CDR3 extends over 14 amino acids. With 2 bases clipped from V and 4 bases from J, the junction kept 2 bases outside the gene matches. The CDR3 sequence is CASSLRQGAYEQYF. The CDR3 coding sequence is TGTGCCAGCAGCTTAAGACAGGGGGCTTACGAGCAGTACTTC.

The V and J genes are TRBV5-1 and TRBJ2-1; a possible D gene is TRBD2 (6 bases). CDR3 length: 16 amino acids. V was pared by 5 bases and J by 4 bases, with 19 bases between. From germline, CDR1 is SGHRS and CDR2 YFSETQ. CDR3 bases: TGCGCCAGCAGAGGAGGTAGCGGAATCACTTACAATGAGCAGTTCTTC. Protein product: CASRGGSGITYNEQFF.

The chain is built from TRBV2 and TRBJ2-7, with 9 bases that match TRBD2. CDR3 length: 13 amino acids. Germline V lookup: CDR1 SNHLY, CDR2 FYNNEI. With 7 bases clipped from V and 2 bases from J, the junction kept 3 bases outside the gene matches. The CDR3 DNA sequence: TGTGCCAGCACTACTAGCGGGCCCTACGAGCAGTACTTC. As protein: CASTTSGPYEQYF.

CDR3 in DNA: TGTGCCAGCAGCATCAGGACAGGATACAATGAGCAGTTCTTC. Translation gives CASSIRTGYNEQFF. The chain links TRBV7-9 to TRBJ2-1; 7 bases align to TRBD1. The V gene's germline CDR1 is SEHNR and CDR2 FQNEAQ (reference sequence). J was trimmed by 4 bases and V by 5 bases; bases with no gene match: 5. The CDR3 extends over 14 amino acids.

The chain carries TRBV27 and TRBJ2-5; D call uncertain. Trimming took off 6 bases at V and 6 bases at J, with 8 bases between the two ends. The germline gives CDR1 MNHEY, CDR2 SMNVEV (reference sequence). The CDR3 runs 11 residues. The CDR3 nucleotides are TGTGCCAGCAGGGCTTACCAGACCCAGTACTTC. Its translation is CASRAYQTQYF.

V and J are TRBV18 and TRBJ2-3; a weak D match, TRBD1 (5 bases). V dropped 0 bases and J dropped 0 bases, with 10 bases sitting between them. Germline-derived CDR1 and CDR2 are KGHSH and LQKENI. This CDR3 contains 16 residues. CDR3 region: CASSPPRTLSTDTQYF. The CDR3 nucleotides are TGTGCCAGCTCACCACCGAGGACACTAAGCACAGATACGCAGTATTTT.

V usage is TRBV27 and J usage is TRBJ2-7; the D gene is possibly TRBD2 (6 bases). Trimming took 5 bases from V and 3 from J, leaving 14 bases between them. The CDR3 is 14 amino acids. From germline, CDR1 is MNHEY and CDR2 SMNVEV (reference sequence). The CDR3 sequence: CASSPPGLDYEQYF. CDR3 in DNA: TGTGCCAGCAGTCCCCCGGGACTGGACTACGAGCAGTACTTC.

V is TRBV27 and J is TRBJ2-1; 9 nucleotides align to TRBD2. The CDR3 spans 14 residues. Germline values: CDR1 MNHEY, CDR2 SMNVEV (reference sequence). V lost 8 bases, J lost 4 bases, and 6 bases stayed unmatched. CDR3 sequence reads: CASGRAGGYNEQFF. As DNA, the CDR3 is TGTGCCAGCGGCCGGGCGGGAGGGTACAATGAGCAGTTCTTC.